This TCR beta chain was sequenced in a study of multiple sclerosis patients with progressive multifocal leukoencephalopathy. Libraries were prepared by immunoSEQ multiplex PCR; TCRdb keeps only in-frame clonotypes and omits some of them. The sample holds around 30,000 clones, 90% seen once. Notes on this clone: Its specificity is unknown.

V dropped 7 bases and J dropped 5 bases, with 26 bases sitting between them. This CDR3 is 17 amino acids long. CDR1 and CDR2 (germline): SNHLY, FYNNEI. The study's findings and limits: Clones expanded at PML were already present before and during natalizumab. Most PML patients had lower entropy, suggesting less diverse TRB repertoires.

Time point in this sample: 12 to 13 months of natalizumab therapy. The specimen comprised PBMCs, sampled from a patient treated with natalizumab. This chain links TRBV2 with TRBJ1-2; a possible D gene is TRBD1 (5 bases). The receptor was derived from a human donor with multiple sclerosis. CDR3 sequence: CASNLGRVIGTRYGYTF. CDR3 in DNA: TGTGCCAGCAATCTAGGCAGGGTAATTGGAACTAGATATGGCTACACCTTC.